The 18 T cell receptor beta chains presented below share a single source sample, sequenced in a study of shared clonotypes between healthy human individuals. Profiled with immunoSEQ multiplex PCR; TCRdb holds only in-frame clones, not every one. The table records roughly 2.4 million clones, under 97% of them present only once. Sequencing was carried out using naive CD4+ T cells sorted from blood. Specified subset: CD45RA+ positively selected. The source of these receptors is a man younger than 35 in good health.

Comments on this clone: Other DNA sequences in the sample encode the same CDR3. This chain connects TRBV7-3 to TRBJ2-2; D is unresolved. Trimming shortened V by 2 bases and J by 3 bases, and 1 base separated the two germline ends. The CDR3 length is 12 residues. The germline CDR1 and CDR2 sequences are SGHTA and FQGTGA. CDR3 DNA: TGTGCCAGCAGCTTATACACCGGGGAGCTGTTTTTT. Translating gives CASSLYTGELFF.

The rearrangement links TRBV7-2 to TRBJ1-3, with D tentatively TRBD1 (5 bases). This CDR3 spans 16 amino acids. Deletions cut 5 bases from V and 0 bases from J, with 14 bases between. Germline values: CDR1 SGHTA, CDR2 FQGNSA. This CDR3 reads CASSRGTLLSGNTIYF. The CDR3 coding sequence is TGTGCCAGCAGCCGTGGGACCTTACTCTCTGGAAACACCATATATTTT. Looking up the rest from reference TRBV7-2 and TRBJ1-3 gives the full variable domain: GAGVSQSPSNKVTEKGKDVELRCDPISGHTALYWYRQSLGQGLEFLIYFQGNSAPDKSGLPSDRFSAERTGGSVSTLTIQRTQQEDSAVYLCASSRGTLLSGNTIYFGEGSWLTVV.

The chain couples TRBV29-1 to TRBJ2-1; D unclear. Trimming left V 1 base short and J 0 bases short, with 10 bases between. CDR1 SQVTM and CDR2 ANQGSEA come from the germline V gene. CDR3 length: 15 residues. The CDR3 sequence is CSVEVPISSYNEQFF. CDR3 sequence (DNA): TGCAGCGTTGAAGTGCCCATTAGCTCCTACAATGAGCAGTTCTTC.

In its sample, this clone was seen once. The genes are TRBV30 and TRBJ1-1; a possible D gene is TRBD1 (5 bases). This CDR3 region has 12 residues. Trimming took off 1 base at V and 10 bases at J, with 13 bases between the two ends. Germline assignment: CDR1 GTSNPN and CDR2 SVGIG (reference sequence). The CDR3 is CAWSGSGTTAFF. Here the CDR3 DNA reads TGTGCCTGGAGTGGGAGTGGGACTACAGCTTTCTTT.

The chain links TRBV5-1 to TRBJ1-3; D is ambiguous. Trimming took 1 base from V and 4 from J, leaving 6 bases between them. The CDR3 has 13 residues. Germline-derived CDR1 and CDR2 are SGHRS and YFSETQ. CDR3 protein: CASSLLVGNTIYF. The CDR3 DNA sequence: TGCGCCAGCAGCTTGCTCGTCGGAAACACCATATATTTT.

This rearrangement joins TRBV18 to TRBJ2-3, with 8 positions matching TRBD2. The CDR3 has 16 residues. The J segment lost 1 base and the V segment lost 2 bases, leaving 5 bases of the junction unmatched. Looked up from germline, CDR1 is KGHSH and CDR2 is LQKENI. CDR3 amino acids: CASSPRREEGTDTQYF. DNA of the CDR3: TGTGCCAGCTCACCAAGGCGGGAGGAGGGCACAGATACGCAGTATTTT.

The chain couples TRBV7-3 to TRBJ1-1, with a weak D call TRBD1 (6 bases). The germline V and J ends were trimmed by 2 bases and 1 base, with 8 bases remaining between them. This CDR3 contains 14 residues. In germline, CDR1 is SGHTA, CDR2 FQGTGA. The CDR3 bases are TGTGCCAGCAGCTTAGGACAGAGGAACACTGAAGCTTTCTTT. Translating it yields CASSLGQRNTEAFF. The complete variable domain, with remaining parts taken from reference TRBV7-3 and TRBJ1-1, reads GAGVSQTPSNKVTEKGKYVELRCDPISGHTALYWYRQSLGQGPEFLIYFQGTGAADDSGLPNDRFFAVRPEGSVSTLKIQRTERGDSAVYLCASSLGQRNTEAFFGQGTRLTVV.

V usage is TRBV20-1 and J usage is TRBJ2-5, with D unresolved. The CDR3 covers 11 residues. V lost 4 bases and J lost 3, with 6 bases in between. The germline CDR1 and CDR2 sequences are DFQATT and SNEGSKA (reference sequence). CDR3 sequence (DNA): TGCAGTGCTATAGTAAAAGAGACCCAGTACTTC. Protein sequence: CSAIVKETQYF.

In nucleotides, the CDR3 is TGTGCCAGCAGCTTAGTCGGACTCCATGGCTACACCTTC. Protein sequence: CASSLVGLHGYTF. V usage is TRBV7-9 and J usage is TRBJ1-2, with no clear D. Germline V gene lookup returns CDR1 SEHNR and CDR2 FQNEAQ (reference sequence). Trimming removed 1 base from V and 6 bases from J, with 9 bases in between. This CDR3 has 13 amino acids.

CDR3: CASSVAPRLAGQNEQFF. The CDR3 DNA reads TGTGCCAGCAGCGTAGCTCCGAGACTAGCGGGACAAAATGAGCAGTTCTTC. The chain joins TRBV9 to TRBJ2-1, with 11 bases lining up with TRBD2. Germline CDR1 and CDR2: SGDLS and YYNGEE. The CDR3 sequence is 17 residues long. The V segment lost 0 bases and the J segment 7 bases; nucleotides outside the gene matches: 9.

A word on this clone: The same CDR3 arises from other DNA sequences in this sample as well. DNA for the CDR3: TGTGCCAGCAGCGGAGCGGGGAACGAGCAGTACTTC. Its protein product is CASSGAGNEQYF. This sequence joins TRBV11-3 and TRBJ2-7, with TRBD2 identical over 7 bases. V lost 5 bases, J lost 5 bases, and 3 bases stayed unmatched. This CDR3 region has 12 residues. Germline CDR1 and CDR2: SGHNT and YENEEA.

CDR3 bases: TGTGCCAGCGTCCAGACGAACACCGGGGAGCTGTTTTTT. Translated, it gives CASVQTNTGELFF. The chain couples TRBV2 to TRBJ2-2; D remains ambiguous. This CDR3 is 13 amino acids long. Trimming took off 8 bases at V and 0 bases at J, with 7 bases between the two ends. The germline CDR1 and CDR2 sequences are SNHLY and FYNNEI.

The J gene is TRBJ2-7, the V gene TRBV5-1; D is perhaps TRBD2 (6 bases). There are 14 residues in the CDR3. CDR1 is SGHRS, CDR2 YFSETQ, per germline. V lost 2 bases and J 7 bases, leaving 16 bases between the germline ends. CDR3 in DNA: TGCGCCAGCAGCTTACTCTCCGGGCGGGATGAGCAGTACTTC. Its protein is CASSLLSGRDEQYF.

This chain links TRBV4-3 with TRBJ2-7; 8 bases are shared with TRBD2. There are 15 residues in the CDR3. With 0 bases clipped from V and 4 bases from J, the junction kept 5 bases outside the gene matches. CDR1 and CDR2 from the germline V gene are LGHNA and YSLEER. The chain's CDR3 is CASSQDSSGSYEQYF. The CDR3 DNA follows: TGCGCCAGCAGCCAAGATTCAAGCGGGAGTTACGAGCAGTACTTC.

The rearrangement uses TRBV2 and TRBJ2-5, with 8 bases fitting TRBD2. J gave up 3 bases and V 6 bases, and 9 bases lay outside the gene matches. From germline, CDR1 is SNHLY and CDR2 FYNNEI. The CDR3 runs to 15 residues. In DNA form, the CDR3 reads TGTGCCAGCAGGCCAATAGCGGGAAAAGAAGAGACCCAGTACTTC. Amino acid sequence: CASRPIAGKEETQYF.

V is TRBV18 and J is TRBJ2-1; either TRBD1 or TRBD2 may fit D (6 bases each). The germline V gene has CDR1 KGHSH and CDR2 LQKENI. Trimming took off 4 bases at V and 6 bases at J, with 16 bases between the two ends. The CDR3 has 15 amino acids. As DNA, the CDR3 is TGTGCCAGCTCACTGAGTTGGGGGGCGAGCAATGAGCAGTTCTTC. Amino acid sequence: CASSLSWGASNEQFF. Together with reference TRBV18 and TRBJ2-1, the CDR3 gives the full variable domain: NAGVMQNPRHLVRRRGQEARLRCSPMKGHSHVYWYRQLPEEGLKFMVYLQKENIIDESGMPKERFSAEFPKEGPSILRIQQVVRGDSAAYFCASSLSWGASNEQFFGPGTRLTVL.

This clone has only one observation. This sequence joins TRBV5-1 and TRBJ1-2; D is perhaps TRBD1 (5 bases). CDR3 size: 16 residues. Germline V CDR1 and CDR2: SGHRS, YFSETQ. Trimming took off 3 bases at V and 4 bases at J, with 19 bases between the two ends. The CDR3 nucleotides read TGCGCCAGCAGCTCGGCAGGCTTGGGGCGCGGCTATGGCTACACCTTC. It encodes CASSSAGLGRGYGYTF.

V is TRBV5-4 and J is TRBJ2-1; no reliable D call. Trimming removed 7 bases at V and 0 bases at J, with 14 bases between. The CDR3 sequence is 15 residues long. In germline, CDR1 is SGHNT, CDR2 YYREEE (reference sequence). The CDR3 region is CASSSPPSSYNEQFF. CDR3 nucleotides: TGTGCCAGCTCATCGCCGCCTAGCTCCTACAATGAGCAGTTCTTC.